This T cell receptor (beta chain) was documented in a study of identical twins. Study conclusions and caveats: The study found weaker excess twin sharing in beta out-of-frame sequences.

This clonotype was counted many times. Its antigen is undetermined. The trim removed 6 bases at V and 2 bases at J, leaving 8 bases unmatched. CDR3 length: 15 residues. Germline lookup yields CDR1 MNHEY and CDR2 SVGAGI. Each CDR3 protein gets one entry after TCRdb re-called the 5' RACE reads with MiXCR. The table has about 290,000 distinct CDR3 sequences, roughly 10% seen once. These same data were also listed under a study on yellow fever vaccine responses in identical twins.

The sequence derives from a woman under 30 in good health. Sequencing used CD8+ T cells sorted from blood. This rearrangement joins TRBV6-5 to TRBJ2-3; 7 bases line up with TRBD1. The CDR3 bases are TGTGCCAGCAGCTACGGGACAGTAAACACAGATACGCAGTATTTT. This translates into CASSYGTVNTDTQYF.